This T cell receptor (beta chain) was captured by sequencing in a study of molecular identifiers for immune sequencing clone quantification (dated by TCRdb to 2017 to 2018). Regarding the study in general: In a replicate experiment, RNA from roughly 21,000 or 96,000 naive CD8 T cells was split into five aliquots, four of which were sequenced. The study was a methods study using CD8 T cells to benchmark molecular-identifier clustering-based TCR repertoire sequencing (MIDCIRS) and TCR RNA copy counting. Broader findings and caveats from the paper: Modeling indicated around 2.7 TCR RNA copies recovered per cell, compared with around 9.8 by digital PCR, which implies a capture efficiency of approximately 31%. In CMV-specific effector cells, over 99% of molecules were held by clones above 20 RNA copies, whereas under 1% of molecules were held by such clones in naive cells. Highly expanded clone sizes could be underestimated if identical TCR molecules share a barcode. Even against a background of 750,000 to 1,000,000 naive CD8 T cells, spiked-in Jurkat TCR RNA amounting to a single cell's worth was reported to be detectable. The naive libraries included spiked-in Jurkat TCR RNA (10 copies' worth), and this RNA is not part of the donor repertoire. When barcode sub-clustering was left out, chimeric consensus sequences inflated TCR diversity, with chimeras reaching as high as 47%.

This clonotype is a singleton in its sample. The specificity of this receptor is unknown. Given a much more abundant clone one base away, this may be a read error. CDR1 and CDR2 are read off the germline V gene as LGHNA and YSLEER. Spanning cysteine to phenylalanine, the CDR3 consists of 16 amino acids. Here the CDR3 DNA is all that survives: 48 bases in frame from base 1. The library was obtained by PCR. The sequencing machine was an Illumina HiSeq 4000. Preparation of bulk TCR libraries followed a previously described approach, with the TCR primers listed in Table S5. Total RNA was purified with the Qiagen AllPrep DNA/RNA kit. Reads from multiple sequencing runs of the same library were pooled before analysis. The authors' pipeline ran thus. Reads were retained only if their TCR constant sequence matched exactly, and those retained reads were trimmed to 150 nt and grouped according to their 12-nt molecular barcodes. Within each barcode group, reads were sub-clustered at a 15% Levenshtein threshold, and quality-weighted consensus sequences were built per RNA molecule. Non-functional sequences were removed, as were lower-count sequences one edit away from another. Based on a fit of two negative binomial distributions, barcode sub-clusters having less than 20% of the maximum read count were discarded. Clones were called with MiXCR by TCRdb after fastp trimmed the public reads at Q25, and only in-frame beta chains were retained. Each entry merges the rows of one CDR3 protein and shows their most common DNA and genes. It is TCRdb's table, rather than the study itself, that gives the V and J calls and clone size. Within this sample are under 600,000 distinct CDR3 sequences, with roughly 23% of them counted one time only. Of the sample, 0.7% to 1% is held by the ten largest clones.

Naive CD8 T cell libraries were made from approximately 20,000 to 1,000,000 sorted cells using 10%, 30% or 50% of purified RNA. Naive CD8 T cells were FACS-sorted as CD8+CD4-CCR7+CD45RA+ on a BD FACSAria II into RLT Plus buffer. Roughly ten TCR copies' worth of Jurkat RNA were spiked into roughly 20,000-1,000,000 naive CD8 T cell samples to test detection sensitivity. CD8 T cells were enriched with RosetteSep CD8+ T Cell Enrichment Cocktail and Ficoll-Paque, followed by ACK red cell lysis. The rearrangement joined TRBV4-3 to TRBJ2-2; TRBD2 might be the D gene, on 6 matching bases. Input material: naive CD8+ T cells from blood, with Jurkat cell RNA spiked in. The label giving this sample's cell subset or site can be read as: FACS-sorted CD8+CD4-CCR7+CD45RA+ naive T cells. The TCR was taken from a human donor in good health. Some libraries in this study had Jurkat cell RNA spiked in. The CDR3: CASSQLGRGNTGGLFF. Here is the DNA: TGCGCCAGCAGCCAGCTTGGTCGGGGGAACACCGGGGGGCTGTTTTTT.